This T cell receptor (beta chain) was observed in a study of blood T cell repertoires in COVID-19. Germline V CDR1 and CDR2: SGHRS, YFSETQ. V was pared by 1 base and J by 4 bases, with 9 bases of the junction left unmatched. The CDR3 is made up of 16 amino acids. Sequencing was performed with immunoSEQ multiplex PCR; in TCRdb, only in-frame clones are kept and a portion is missing. The table records fewer than 150,000 clones, around 85% of them present only once. The chain carries TRBV5-1 and TRBJ1-1; 8 nucleotides match TRBD1. The clonotype was recovered from a woman aged 55 to 70 with COVID-19, enrolled during active disease. Material for sequencing was peripheral blood. CDR3 DNA sequence: TGCGCCAGCAGCTTGCAGGGGGCGCTTACGGTCACTGAAGCTTTCTTT. Amino acid sequence: CASSLQGALTVTEAFF. Using reference TRBV5-1 and TRBJ1-1 for the parts outside the CDR3, the full variable domain is KAGVTQTPRYLIKTRGQQVTLSCSPISGHRSVSWYQQTPGQGLQFLFEYFSETQRNKGNFPGRFSGRQFSNSRSEMNVSTLELGDSALYLCASSLQGALTVTEAFFGQGTRLTVV.